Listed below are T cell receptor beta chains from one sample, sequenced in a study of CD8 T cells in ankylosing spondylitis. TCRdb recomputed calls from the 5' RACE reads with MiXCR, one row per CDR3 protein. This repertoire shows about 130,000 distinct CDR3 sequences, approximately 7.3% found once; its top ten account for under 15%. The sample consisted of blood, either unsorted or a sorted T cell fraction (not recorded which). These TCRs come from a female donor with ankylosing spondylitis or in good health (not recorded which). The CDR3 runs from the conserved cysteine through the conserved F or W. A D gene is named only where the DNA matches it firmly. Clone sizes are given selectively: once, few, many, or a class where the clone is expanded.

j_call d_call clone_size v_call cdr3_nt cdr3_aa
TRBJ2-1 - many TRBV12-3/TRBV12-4 TGTGCCAGCAGGGAACGGGGGGCGAACAATGAGCAGTTCTTC CASRERGANNEQFF
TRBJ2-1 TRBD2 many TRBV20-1 TGCAGTGCTAGAGCTGGCGGGGGGGCCCGGGAGCAGTTCTTC CSARAGGGAREQFF
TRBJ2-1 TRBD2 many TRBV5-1 TGCGCCAGCAGCACTAGCGGGGGGGTTAGCTCCTACAATGAGCAGTTCTTC CASSTSGGVSSYNEQFF
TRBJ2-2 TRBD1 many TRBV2 TGTGCCACCGCACCTCCGGGACAGGGAATTGGCGGGGAGCTGTTTTTT CATAPPGQGIGGELFF
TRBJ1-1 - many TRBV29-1 TGCAGCGTCTCGGACGGGAACACTGAAGCTTTCTTT CSVSDGNTEAFF
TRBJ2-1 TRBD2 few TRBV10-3 TGTGCCATCAGTTTAAGGCTAGCGGGGGACTACTCCTACAATGAGCAGTTCTTC CAISLRLAGDYSYNEQFF
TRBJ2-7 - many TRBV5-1 TGCGCCAGCAGCTTGGGGGGTCTGGACGAGCAGTACTTC CASSLGGLDEQYF
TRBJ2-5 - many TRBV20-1 TGCAGTGCTAGAGGTACGGGTTCGGAGACCCAGTACTTC CSARGTGSETQYF
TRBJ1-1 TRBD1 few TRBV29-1 TGCAGCGTGGTACAGGGGCTGAACACTGAAGCTTTCTTT CSVVQGLNTEAFF
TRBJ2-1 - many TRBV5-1 TGCGCCAGCAGCCCCGAGCAGGGTGGTGAGCAGTTCTTC CASSPEQGGEQFF
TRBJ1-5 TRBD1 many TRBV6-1 TGTGCCAGTTCTCGAGGGACAGGGTACCGGCCCCAGCATTTT CASSRGTGYRPQHF
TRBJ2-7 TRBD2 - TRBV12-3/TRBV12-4 TGTGCCAGCAGTTTTGTGGGACTAGCGGTCTACGAGCAGTACTTC CASSFVGLAVYEQYF
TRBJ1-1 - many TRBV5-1 TGCGCCAGCAGCTCCTTTCCGGACACCTTTACTGAAGCTTTCTTT CASSSFPDTFTEAFF
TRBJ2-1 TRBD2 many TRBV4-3 TGCGCCAGCAGCCAAGATGTACGCGGGGGATCCTACAATGAGCAGTTCTTC CASSQDVRGGSYNEQFF
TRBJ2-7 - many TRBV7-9 TGTGCCGGATATTACGAGCAGTACTTC CAGYYEQYF
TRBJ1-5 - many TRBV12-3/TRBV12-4 TGTGCCAGCAGTTCACAGGGTTTGGGTCAGCCCCAGCATTTT CASSSQGLGQPQHF
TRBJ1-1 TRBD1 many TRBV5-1 TGCGCCAGCAGCCCGGGACAGGGGTGGGACACTGAAGCTTTCTTT CASSPGQGWDTEAFF
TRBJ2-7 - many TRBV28 TGTGCCAGCAGTCGTCAGACCTACGAGCAGTACTTC CASSRQTYEQYF
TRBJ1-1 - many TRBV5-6 TGTGCCAGCAGCTTGGTGGGGACTGAAGCTTTCTTT CASSLVGTEAFF
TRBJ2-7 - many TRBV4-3 TGCGCCAGCAGCCAAGTTGGGGACTCCTACGAGCAGTACTTC CASSQVGDSYEQYF
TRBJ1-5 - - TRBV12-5 TGTGCTAGTGGTTTCGAGGGGTGGAATCAGCCCCAGCATTTT CASGFEGWNQPQHF
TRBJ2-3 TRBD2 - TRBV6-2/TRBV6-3 TGTGCCAGCAGTCCCGGGACTAGCGGGGGGGCTAATACGCAGTATTTT CASSPGTSGGANTQYF
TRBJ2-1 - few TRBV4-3 TGCGCCAGCAGTATTACTCAGAGTCCGAACAATGAGCAGTTCTTC CASSITQSPNNEQFF
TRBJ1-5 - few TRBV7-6 TGTGCCAGCAGCCCTGCCCCGCTGGGCAATCAGCCCCAGCATTTT CASSPAPLGNQPQHF
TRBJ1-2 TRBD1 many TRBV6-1 TGTGCCAGCAGCATAGGACAGGCCGGTCCTGGCTACACCTTC CASSIGQAGPGYTF
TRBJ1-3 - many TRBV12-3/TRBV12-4 TGTGCCAGCAGTTTAAGGGCAGGGGCGGGTGGAAACACCATATATTTT CASSLRAGAGGNTIYF
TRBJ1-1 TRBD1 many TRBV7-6 TGTGCCAGCAGCTTATGGGACAGAACTGAAGCTTTCTTT CASSLWDRTEAFF
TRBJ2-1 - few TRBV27 TGTGCCACCCAACGGTTTAAGAGTTCCTACAATGAGCAGTTCTTC CATQRFKSSYNEQFF
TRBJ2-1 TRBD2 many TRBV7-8 TGTGCCAGCAGCTGGGACTATACGGGGTATGAGCAGTTCTTC CASSWDYTGYEQFF
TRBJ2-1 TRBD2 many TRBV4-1 TGCGCCAGCAGCCATAGGGGGGGGACTAGCGGTACCAGCTCCTACAATGAGCAGTTCTTC CASSHRGGTSGTSSYNEQFF
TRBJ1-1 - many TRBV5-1 TGCGCCAGCAGCTTGGCAGGGAAGGCCCTCATGAACACTGAAGCTTTCTTT CASSLAGKALMNTEAFF
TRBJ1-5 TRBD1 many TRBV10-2 TGCGCCAGCAGTGGCGGGACAGGCTCGCAGCCCCAGCATTTT CASSGGTGSQPQHF
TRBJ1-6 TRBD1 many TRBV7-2 TGTGCCAGCAGCTTAGGGACAGGGGCAGGTAATTCACCCCTCCACTTT CASSLGTGAGNSPLHF
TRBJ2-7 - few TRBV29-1 TGCAGCGCTACCTCGGACTTCTACGAGCAGTACTTC CSATSDFYEQYF